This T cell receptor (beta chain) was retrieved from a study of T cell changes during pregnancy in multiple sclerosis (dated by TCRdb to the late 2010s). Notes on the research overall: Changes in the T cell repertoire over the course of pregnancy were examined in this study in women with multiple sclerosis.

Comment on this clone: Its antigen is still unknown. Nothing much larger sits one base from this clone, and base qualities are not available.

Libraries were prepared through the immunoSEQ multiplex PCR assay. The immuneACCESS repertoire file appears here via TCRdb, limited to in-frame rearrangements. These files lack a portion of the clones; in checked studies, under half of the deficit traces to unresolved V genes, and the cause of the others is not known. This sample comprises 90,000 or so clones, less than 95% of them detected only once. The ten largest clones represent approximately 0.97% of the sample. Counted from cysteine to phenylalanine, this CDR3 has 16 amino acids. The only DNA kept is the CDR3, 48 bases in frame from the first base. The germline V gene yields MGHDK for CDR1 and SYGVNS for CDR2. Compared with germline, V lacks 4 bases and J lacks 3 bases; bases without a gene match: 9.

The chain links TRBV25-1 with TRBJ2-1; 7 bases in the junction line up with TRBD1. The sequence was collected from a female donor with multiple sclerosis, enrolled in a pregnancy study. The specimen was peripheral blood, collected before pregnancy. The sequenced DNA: TGTGCCAGCAGTGGAGGAACAGGGGTTATCTACAATGAGCAGTTCTTC. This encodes CASSGGTGVIYNEQFF.